Listed below are T cell receptor beta chains from one sample, sequenced in a study of blood T cells in healthy people across ages. TCRdb reprocessed the 5' RACE reads with MiXCR, giving one entry per CDR3 protein. The sample lists approximately 790,000 distinct CDR3 sequences, around two thirds seen once, with around 30% in the top ten. Sequenced sample: blood. These receptors all come from a man aged 25 to 40 in good health. The CDR3 runs from the conserved cysteine through the conserved F or W. Fields, in order: V gene, clone size, D gene, J gene, CDR3 DNA, CDR3 protein. The D gene is left open where the match is weak. A clone size is listed for some rows: how often the clone was seen (once, few, many), or a class if it is expanded.

v_call: TRBV4-1
clone_size: -
d_call: -
j_call: TRBJ1-1
cdr3_nt: TGCGCCAGCAGCCACTACAAGGCAGACACTGAAGCTTTCTTT
cdr3_aa: CASSHYKADTEAFF

v_call: TRBV20-1
clone_size: -
d_call: TRBD2
j_call: TRBJ2-5
cdr3_nt: TGCAGTGCCCAGACTAGCGGAGCCTATAATGAGCAGTACTTC
cdr3_aa: CSAQTSGAYNEQYF

v_call: TRBV12-3/TRBV12-4
clone_size: few
d_call: -
j_call: TRBJ2-1
cdr3_nt: TGTGCCAGCAGTTCTCCGAGTGAGCAGTTCTTC
cdr3_aa: CASSSPSEQFF

v_call: TRBV18
clone_size: -
d_call: -
j_call: TRBJ2-3
cdr3_nt: TGTGCCAGCTCACCACCCGCCCCACGCACAGATACGCAGTATTTT
cdr3_aa: CASSPPAPRTDTQYF

v_call: TRBV7-2
clone_size: -
d_call: -
j_call: TRBJ2-1
cdr3_nt: TGTGCCAGCAGCTTAGGGGCGTCGCTTCGGAATGAGCAGTTCTTC
cdr3_aa: CASSLGASLRNEQFF

v_call: TRBV29-1
clone_size: few
d_call: -
j_call: TRBJ2-5
cdr3_nt: TGCAGCGGGGGGAACCAAGAGACCCAGTACTTC
cdr3_aa: CSGGNQETQYF

v_call: TRBV15
clone_size: -
d_call: -
j_call: TRBJ2-1
cdr3_nt: TGTGCCACCAGCGGGGGGGCTAGGCGACTTTACAATGAGCAGTTCTTC
cdr3_aa: CATSGGARRLYNEQFF

v_call: TRBV7-9
clone_size: -
d_call: -
j_call: TRBJ2-6
cdr3_nt: TGTGCCAGCAGCTTGGACCCCGAGGAGGCCAACGTCCTGACTTTC
cdr3_aa: CASSLDPEEANVLTF

v_call: TRBV7-6
clone_size: -
d_call: -
j_call: TRBJ1-4
cdr3_nt: TGTGCCAGCAGCTTAAGCGGGACGGAGAATGAAAAACTGTTTTTT
cdr3_aa: CASSLSGTENEKLFF

v_call: TRBV27
clone_size: -
d_call: TRBD1
j_call: TRBJ2-7
cdr3_nt: TGTGCCGGCAGAAATAACAGGGGATACAATGAGCAGTACTTC
cdr3_aa: CAGRNNRGYNEQYF

v_call: TRBV15
clone_size: -
d_call: -
j_call: TRBJ1-5
cdr3_nt: TGTGCCACCAGCAAAGACAGGTACAATCAGCCCCAGCATTTT
cdr3_aa: CATSKDRYNQPQHF